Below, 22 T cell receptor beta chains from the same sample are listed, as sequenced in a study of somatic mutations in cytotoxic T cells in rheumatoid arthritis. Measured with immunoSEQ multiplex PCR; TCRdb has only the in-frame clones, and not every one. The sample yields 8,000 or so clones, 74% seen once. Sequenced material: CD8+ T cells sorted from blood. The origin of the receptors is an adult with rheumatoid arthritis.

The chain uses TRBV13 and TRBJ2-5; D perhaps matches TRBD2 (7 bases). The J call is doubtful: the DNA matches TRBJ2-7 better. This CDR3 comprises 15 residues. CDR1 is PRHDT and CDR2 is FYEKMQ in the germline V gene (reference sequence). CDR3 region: CASSPIGGPSYEQYF. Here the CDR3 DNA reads TGTGCCAGCAGCCCGATCGGGGGGCCATCCTACGAGCAGTACTTC.

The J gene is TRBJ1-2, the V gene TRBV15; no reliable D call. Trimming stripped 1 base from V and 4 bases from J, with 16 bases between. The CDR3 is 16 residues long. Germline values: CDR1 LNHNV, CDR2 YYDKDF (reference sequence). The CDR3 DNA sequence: TGTGCCACCAGCAGAGTCGACCTGGGAGGTGGCTATGGCTACACCTTC. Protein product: CATSRVDLGGGYGYTF.

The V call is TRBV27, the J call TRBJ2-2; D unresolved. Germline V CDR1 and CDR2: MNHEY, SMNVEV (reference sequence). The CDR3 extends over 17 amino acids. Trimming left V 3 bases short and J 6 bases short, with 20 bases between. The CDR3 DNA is TGTGCCAGCAGTTTTATTGGTGTATACGGGTCGGCCGGGGAGCTGTTTTTT. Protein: CASSFIGVYGSAGELFF.

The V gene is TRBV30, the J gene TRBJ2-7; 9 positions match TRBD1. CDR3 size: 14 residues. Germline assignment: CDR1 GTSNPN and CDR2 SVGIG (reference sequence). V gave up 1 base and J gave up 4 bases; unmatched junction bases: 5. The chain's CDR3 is CAWSEGQGLYEQYF. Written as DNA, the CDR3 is TGTGCCTGGAGTGAGGGACAGGGTTTATACGAGCAGTACTTC.

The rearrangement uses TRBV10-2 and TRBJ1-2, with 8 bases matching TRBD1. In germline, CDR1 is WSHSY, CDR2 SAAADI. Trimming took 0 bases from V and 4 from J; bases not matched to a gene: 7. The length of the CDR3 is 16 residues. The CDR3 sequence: CASSESRQGSGYGYTF. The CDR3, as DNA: TGCGCCAGCAGTGAGTCGCGACAGGGGAGCGGCTATGGCTACACCTTC.

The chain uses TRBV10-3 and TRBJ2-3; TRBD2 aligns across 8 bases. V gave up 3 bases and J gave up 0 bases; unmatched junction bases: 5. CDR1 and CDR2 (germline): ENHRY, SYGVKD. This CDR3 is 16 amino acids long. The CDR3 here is CAISDLGGGSTDTQYF. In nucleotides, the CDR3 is TGTGCCATCAGTGACCTCGGCGGGGGGAGCACAGATACGCAGTATTTT.

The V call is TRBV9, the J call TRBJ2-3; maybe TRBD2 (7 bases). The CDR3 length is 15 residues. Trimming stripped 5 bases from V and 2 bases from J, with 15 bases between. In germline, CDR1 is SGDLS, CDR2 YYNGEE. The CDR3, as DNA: TGTGCCAGCAGGGGAGGGGACAACCCCACAGATACGCAGTATTTT. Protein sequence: CASRGGDNPTDTQYF.

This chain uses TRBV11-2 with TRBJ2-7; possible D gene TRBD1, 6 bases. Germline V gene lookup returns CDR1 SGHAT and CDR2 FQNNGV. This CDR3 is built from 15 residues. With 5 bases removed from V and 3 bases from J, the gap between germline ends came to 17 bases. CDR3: CASSISTGRYYEQYF. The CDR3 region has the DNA TGTGCCAGCAGCATTTCAACAGGGCGTTACTACGAGCAGTACTTC. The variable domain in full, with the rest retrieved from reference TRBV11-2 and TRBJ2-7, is EAGVAQSPRYKIIEKRQSVAFWCNPISGHATLYWYQQILGQGPKLLIQFQNNGVVDDSQLPKDRFSAERLKGVDSTLKIQPAKLEDSAVYLCASSISTGRYYEQYFGPGTRLTVT.

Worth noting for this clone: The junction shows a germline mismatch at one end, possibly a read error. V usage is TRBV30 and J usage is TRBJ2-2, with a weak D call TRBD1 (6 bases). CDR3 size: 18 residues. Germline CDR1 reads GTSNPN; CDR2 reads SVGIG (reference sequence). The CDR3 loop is CAFLPWAGETGNAGELFF. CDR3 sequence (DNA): TGTGCCTTCCTACCATGGGCAGGGGAAACGGGGAACGCCGGGGAGCTGTTTTTT. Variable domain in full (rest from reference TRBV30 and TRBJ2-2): SQTIHQWPATLVQPVGSPLSLECTVEGTSNPNLYWYRQAAGRGLQLLFYSVGIGQISSEVPQNLSASRPQDRQFILSSKKLLLSDSGFYLCAFLPWAGETGNAGELFFGEGSRLTVL.

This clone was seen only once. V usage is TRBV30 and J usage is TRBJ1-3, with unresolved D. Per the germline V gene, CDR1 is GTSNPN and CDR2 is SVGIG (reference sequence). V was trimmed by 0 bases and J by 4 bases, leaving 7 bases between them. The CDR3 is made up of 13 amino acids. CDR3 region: CAWSVAQGNTIYF. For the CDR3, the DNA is TGTGCCTGGAGTGTGGCTCAAGGAAACACCATATATTTT.

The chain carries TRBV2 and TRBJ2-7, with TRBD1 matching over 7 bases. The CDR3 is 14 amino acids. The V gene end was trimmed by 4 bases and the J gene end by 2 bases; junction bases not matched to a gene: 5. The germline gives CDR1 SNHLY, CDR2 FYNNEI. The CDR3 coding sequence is TGTGCCAGCAGTGGTGAGCAGGGGGCCTACGAGCAGTACTTC. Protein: CASSGEQGAYEQYF.

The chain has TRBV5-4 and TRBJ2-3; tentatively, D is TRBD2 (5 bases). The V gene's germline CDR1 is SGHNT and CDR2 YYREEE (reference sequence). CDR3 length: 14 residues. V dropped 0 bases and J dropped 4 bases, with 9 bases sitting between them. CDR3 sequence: CASSLGGPSDTQYF. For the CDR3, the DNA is TGTGCCAGCAGCTTGGGAGGGCCTTCAGATACGCAGTATTTT.

The CDR3 DNA sequence: TGTGCCAGCAGCTCCCGGGACAGGTTATCCTACGAGCAGTACTTC. Protein: CASSSRDRLSYEQYF. V and J are TRBV7-2 and TRBJ2-7; 8 bases align to TRBD1. Germline V gene sequence: CDR1 SGHTA, CDR2 FQGNSA. J lost 1 base, V lost 4 bases, and 6 bases had no gene match. The CDR3 contains 15 residues. Full variable domain (remainder filled in from reference TRBV7-2 and TRBJ2-7): GAGVSQSPSNKVTEKGKDVELRCDPISGHTALYWYRQSLGQGLEFLIYFQGNSAPDKSGLPSDRFSAERTGGSVSTLTIQRTQQEDSAVYLCASSSRDRLSYEQYFGPGTRLTVT.

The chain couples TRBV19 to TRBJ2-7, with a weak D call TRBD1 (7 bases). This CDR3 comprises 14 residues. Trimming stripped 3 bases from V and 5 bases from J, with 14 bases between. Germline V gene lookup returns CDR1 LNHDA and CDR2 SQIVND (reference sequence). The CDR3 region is CASSIAGGSDEQYF. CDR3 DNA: TGTGCCAGTAGTATCGCAGGGGGGTCGGACGAGCAGTACTTC.

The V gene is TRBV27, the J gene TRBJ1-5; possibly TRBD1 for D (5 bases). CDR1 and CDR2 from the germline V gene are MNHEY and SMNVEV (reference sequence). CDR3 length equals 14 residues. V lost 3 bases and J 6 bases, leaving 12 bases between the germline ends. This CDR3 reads CASSLQGRSQPQHF. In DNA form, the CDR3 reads TGTGCCAGCAGTTTGCAGGGCAGGTCTCAGCCCCAGCATTTT.

Here the CDR3 reads CAFPGQLYQPQHF. CDR3 bases: TGTGCCTTCCCGGGACAGCTCTATCAGCCCCAGCATTTT. This chain connects TRBV30 to TRBJ1-5, with 7 bases that match TRBD1. The CDR3 is 13 residues long. From germline, CDR1 is GTSNPN and CDR2 SVGIG (reference sequence). V shed 7 bases, J shed 5 bases, and the junction held 8 bases outside the gene matches.

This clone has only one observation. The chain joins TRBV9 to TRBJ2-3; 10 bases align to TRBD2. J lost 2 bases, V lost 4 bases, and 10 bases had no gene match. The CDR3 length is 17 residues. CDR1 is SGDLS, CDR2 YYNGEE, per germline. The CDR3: CASSLRAGGPPTDTQYF. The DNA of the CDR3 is TGTGCCAGCAGCCTTCGAGCGGGAGGGCCGCCCACAGATACGCAGTATTTT.

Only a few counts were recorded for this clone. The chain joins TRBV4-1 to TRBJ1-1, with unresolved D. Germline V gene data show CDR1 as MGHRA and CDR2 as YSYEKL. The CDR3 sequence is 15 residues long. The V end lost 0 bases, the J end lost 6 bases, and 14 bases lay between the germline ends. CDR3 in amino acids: CASSQEDYPGAEAFF. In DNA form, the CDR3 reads TGCGCCAGCAGCCAAGAAGACTATCCTGGCGCTGAAGCTTTCTTT.

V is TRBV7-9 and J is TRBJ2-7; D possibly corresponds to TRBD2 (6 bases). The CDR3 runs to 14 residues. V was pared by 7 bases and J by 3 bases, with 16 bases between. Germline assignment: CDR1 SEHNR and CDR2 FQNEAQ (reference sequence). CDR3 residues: CASIGEGRIYEQYF. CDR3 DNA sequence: TGTGCCAGCATAGGCGAAGGGAGGATCTACGAGCAGTACTTC.

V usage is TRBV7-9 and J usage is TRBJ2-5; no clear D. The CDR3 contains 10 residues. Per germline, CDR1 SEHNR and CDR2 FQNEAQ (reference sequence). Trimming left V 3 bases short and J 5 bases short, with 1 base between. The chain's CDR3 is CASSLETQYF. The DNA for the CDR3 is TGTGCCAGCAGCTTGGAGACCCAGTACTTC.

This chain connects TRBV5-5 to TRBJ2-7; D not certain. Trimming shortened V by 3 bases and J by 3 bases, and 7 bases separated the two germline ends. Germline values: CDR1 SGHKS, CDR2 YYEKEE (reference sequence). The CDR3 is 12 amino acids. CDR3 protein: CASSSIIYEQYF. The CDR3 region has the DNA TGTGCCAGCAGCTCCATCATCTACGAGCAGTACTTC.

The CDR3: CASSSYVGPLDNEQFF. The DNA for the CDR3 is TGTGCCAGCAGCTCCTACGTTGGGCCTCTCGACAATGAGCAGTTCTTC. V usage is TRBV7-9 and J usage is TRBJ2-1; no reliable D call. This CDR3 contains 16 residues. Germline CDR1 SEHNR, CDR2 FQNEAQ (reference sequence). Trimming removed 4 bases from V and 5 bases from J, with 18 bases in between.